Listed below are T cell receptor beta chains from one sample, sequenced in a study of identical twins. TCRdb used MiXCR to reprocess the 5' RACE reads, holding one entry per CDR3 protein. The sample carries 400,000 to 500,000 distinct CDR3 sequences, under 20% recorded once. The sample consisted of naive T cells sorted from blood. The receptors were gathered from a man aged 45 to 65 in good health. Both conserved end residues are part of each CDR3. The D gene is left open where the match is weak. Only some rows state a clone size, as once, few, many or a class for expanded clones.

v_gene: TRBV20-1
abundance: -
len: 15
j_gene: TRBJ2-2
d_gene: TRBD1
CDR3aa: CSAREGTGGSGELFF
CDR3nt: TGCAGTGCTAGAGAGGGGACAGGGGGGTCCGGGGAGCTGTTTTTT

v_gene: TRBV5-1
abundance: many
len: 17
j_gene: TRBJ2-7
d_gene: TRBD2
CDR3aa: CASSLAGGSGRTYEQYF
CDR3nt: TGCGCCAGCAGCTTGGCCGGGGGTAGCGGGAGGACGTACGAGCAGTACTTC

v_gene: TRBV7-2
abundance: -
len: 13
j_gene: TRBJ1-4
d_gene: -
CDR3aa: CASSPVIAGKLFF
CDR3nt: TGTGCCAGCAGCCCAGTGATCGCCGGAAAACTGTTTTTT

v_gene: TRBV5-1
abundance: few
len: 16
j_gene: TRBJ2-3
d_gene: TRBD2
CDR3aa: CASSLARGGLKDTQYF
CDR3nt: TGCGCCAGCAGCTTGGCCCGGGGGGGCTTAAAAGATACGCAGTATTTT

v_gene: TRBV12-3/TRBV12-4
abundance: -
len: 16
j_gene: TRBJ2-2
d_gene: -
CDR3aa: CASSHHAGKNTGELFF
CDR3nt: TGTGCCAGCAGCCACCACGCAGGGAAGAACACCGGGGAGCTGTTTTTT

v_gene: TRBV25-1
abundance: -
len: 13
j_gene: TRBJ1-4
d_gene: -
CDR3aa: CASSEWAGEKLFF
CDR3nt: TGTGCCAGCAGTGAATGGGCGGGTGAAAAACTGTTTTTT

v_gene: TRBV5-6
abundance: few
len: 15
j_gene: TRBJ2-7
d_gene: TRBD2
CDR3aa: CASSPVTSGSYEQYF
CDR3nt: TGTGCCAGCAGCCCGGTCACTAGCGGGAGCTACGAGCAGTACTTC

v_gene: TRBV6-1
abundance: few
len: 15
j_gene: TRBJ2-7
d_gene: -
CDR3aa: CASSVYPGRTYEQYF
CDR3nt: TGTGCCAGCAGTGTATACCCGGGACGGACCTACGAGCAGTACTTC

v_gene: TRBV11-3
abundance: -
len: 13
j_gene: TRBJ1-1
d_gene: -
CDR3aa: CASSKGTQSEAFF
CDR3nt: TGTGCCAGCAGCAAGGGGACCCAGAGTGAAGCTTTCTTT

v_gene: TRBV20-1
abundance: -
len: 17
j_gene: TRBJ2-2
d_gene: TRBD2
CDR3aa: CSARDLTSGANTGELFF
CDR3nt: TGCAGTGCTAGAGATCTTACTAGCGGAGCGAACACCGGGGAGCTGTTTTTT

v_gene: TRBV12-3/TRBV12-4
abundance: -
len: 11
j_gene: TRBJ1-2
d_gene: -
CDR3aa: CASSGFPGYTF
CDR3nt: TGTGCCAGCAGCGGATTCCCCGGCTACACCTTC

v_gene: TRBV30
abundance: -
len: 13
j_gene: TRBJ1-2
d_gene: -
CDR3aa: CAWRRPGDHGYTF
CDR3nt: TGTGCCTGGAGACGTCCGGGGGATCATGGCTACACCTTC

v_gene: TRBV5-1
abundance: -
len: 15
j_gene: TRBJ2-7
d_gene: -
CDR3aa: CASSLGLVGAYEQYF
CDR3nt: TGCGCCAGCAGCTTGGGTCTAGTAGGGGCCTACGAGCAGTACTTC

v_gene: TRBV12-3/TRBV12-4
abundance: many
len: 15
j_gene: TRBJ2-3
d_gene: TRBD2
CDR3aa: CASRGASGSTDTQYF
CDR3nt: TGTGCCAGCCGCGGGGCTAGCGGTAGCACAGATACGCAGTATTTT

v_gene: TRBV6-1
abundance: few
len: 13
j_gene: TRBJ2-1
d_gene: -
CDR3aa: CASSGTRYNEQFF
CDR3nt: TGTGCCAGCAGCGGAACGCGCTACAATGAGCAGTTCTTC